These T cell receptor beta chains were read from a single sample in a study of identical twins. TCRdb reprocessed the 5' RACE reads via MiXCR and lists one record per CDR3 protein. There are about 520,000 distinct CDR3 sequences in the sample; 22% occur only once, and roughly 0.9% lies in the top ten. Separately, the same data were catalogued under a study of T cells expressing NK-cell markers.

Sequencing was performed on CD4+ T cells sorted from blood. The receptor source for this set is a young woman in good health. CDR3s include the opening cysteine and the closing phenylalanine or tryptophan. Fields, in order: clone size, D gene, V gene, J gene, CDR3 DNA, CDR3 protein. A D gene is named only where the DNA matches it firmly. Some rows have no size entry. The others give once, few or many, or a class for an expanded clone.

few,TRBD1,TRBV5-1,TRBJ1-1,TGCGCCAGCAGCCCGAGACGGACAGGGCACACTGAAGCTTTCTTT,CASSPRRTGHTEAFF
-,TRBD2,TRBV18,TRBJ2-1,TGTGCCAGCTCACCAGAGCGGGATAGGCAGTTCTTC,CASSPERDRQFF
-,TRBD1,TRBV6-5,TRBJ2-2,TGTGCCAGCAGTTACGACCGGGACAGGGTTAACACCGGGGAGCTGTTTTTT,CASSYDRDRVNTGELFF
few,-,TRBV5-1,TRBJ2-1,TGCGCCAGCAGCTCTCTAGCCGTCAATGAGCAGTTCTTC,CASSSLAVNEQFF
-,TRBD2,TRBV4-1,TRBJ2-1,TGCGCCAGCAGACGAGGACTAGCCGTCTCCAATGAGCAGTTCTTC,CASRRGLAVSNEQFF
few,-,TRBV4-3,TRBJ2-2,TGCGCCAGCAGCCAAGTCGTTTGGGGGACCGGGGAGCTGTTTTTT,CASSQVVWGTGELFF
once,TRBD1,TRBV6-2/TRBV6-3,TRBJ2-6,TGTGCCAGCAGTAACGACAGGGCTCCCAGGGATGGGGCCAACGTCCTGACTTTC,CASSNDRAPRDGANVLTF
few,-,TRBV10-3,TRBJ2-7,TGTGCCATCAGCCGACGATCAGGGGTCTACGAGCAGTACTTC,CAISRRSGVYEQYF
-,-,TRBV28,TRBJ1-2,TGTGCCAGCAGTTTGGGGTCCAGGGTTCTCTACACCTTC,CASSLGSRVLYTF
-,-,TRBV9,TRBJ2-3,TGTGCCAGCAGCGTAGGCCCCCCCAACACAGATACGCAGTATTTT,CASSVGPPNTDTQYF
-,-,TRBV21-1,TRBJ2-3,TGTGCCAGCAGAAAAGTGGCCAGCTGGTTTTGTACGCAGTATTTT,CASRKVASWFCTQYF
few,TRBD1,TRBV29-1,TRBJ1-2,TGCAGCGCCAGAGGGACAGCCTATGGCTACACCTTC,CSARGTAYGYTF
few,TRBD2,TRBV7-9,TRBJ2-3,TGTGCCAGCAGCCTCCCGTTAGCGGGGGGCACAGATACGCAGTATTTT,CASSLPLAGGTDTQYF
few,TRBD2,TRBV20-1,TRBJ2-7,TGCAGTGCTAGAGACCAGCTAGCGGGAGGCTACGAGCAGTACTTC,CSARDQLAGGYEQYF
few,-,TRBV7-2,TRBJ2-7,TGTGCCAGCAGCTTAGTCTTGGCGTCTTACAGGGAGCAGTACTTC,CASSLVLASYREQYF
-,-,TRBV24-1,TRBJ2-7,TGTGCCACCAGTGATTATGGAAACGAGCAGTACTTC,CATSDYGNEQYF
-,-,TRBV27,TRBJ2-1,TGTGCCAGCAGTTTTGAGGGAGTAAATGAGCAGTTCTTC,CASSFEGVNEQFF
-,TRBD1,TRBV7-9,TRBJ2-1,TGTGCCAGCAGCTTAGAGTCAATCGGGACAGGGCTACTCTTC,CASSLESIGTGLLF
-,TRBD1,TRBV29-1,TRBJ2-7,TGCAGCGATAGGACAGGGGGCGCCGATAACGAGCAGTACTTC,CSDRTGGADNEQYF
few,-,TRBV11-2,TRBJ2-7,TGTGCCAGCAGCTTAAGCTTTATCTCGGCGGTCAGCTCCTACGAGCAGTACTTC,CASSLSFISAVSSYEQYF
-,-,TRBV6-5,TRBJ2-7,TGTGCCAGCACCTCGGGTTGGGGCGAGCAGTACTTC,CASTSGWGEQYF
-,-,TRBV11-1,TRBJ2-1,TGTGCCAGCAGCTTAGCAGCGGACCCTCATCGGTCCTACAATGAGCAGTTCTTC,CASSLAADPHRSYNEQFF
few,TRBD1,TRBV19,TRBJ1-1,TGTGCCAGTAGTATGGACAGGGACAGCACTGAAGCTTTCTTT,CASSMDRDSTEAFF
few,TRBD2,TRBV9,TRBJ2-5,TGTGCCAGCAGCGTGGGACTAGCCCAAGAGACCCAGTACTTC,CASSVGLAQETQYF
-,-,TRBV6-4,TRBJ1-2,TGTGCCAGCAGTGGCGCAGGAGGGGCTGGTGGCTACACCTTC,CASSGAGGAGGYTF